Each of the 4 T cell receptor beta chains below was sequenced from the same sample in a study of cytomegalovirus exposure and HLA in healthy donors. The PCR ran on 60 Vbeta and 13 Jbeta primers. Here immunoSEQ multiplex PCR was the method, and the copy in TCRdb shows in-frame clones only, minus some. The sample lists approximately 100,000 clones, 65% to 80% occurring once. Sequences were obtained from PBMCs. The source of these receptors is a woman aged 40 to 50 in good health and CMV-seronegative.

The V call is TRBV30, the J call TRBJ2-7; no firm D call. Germline V gene sequence: CDR1 GTSNPN, CDR2 SVGIG (reference sequence). This CDR3 has 11 residues. V lost 1 base and J lost 2, with 3 bases in between. CDR3 loop: CAWSATYEQYF. The CDR3 coding sequence is TGTGCCTGGAGTGCCACCTACGAGCAGTACTTC.

The V gene is TRBV6-6, the J gene TRBJ2-3; TRBD2 matches at 12 bases. The CDR3 extends over 16 amino acids. Germline V lookup: CDR1 MNHNY, CDR2 SVGAGI (reference sequence). V was pared by 6 bases and J by 5 bases, with 9 bases of the junction left unmatched. CDR3 protein: CASRLRTSGVGDTQYF. The CDR3 DNA is TGTGCCAGCAGACTTCGGACTAGCGGGGTAGGAGATACGCAGTATTTT.

The chain recombines TRBV7-3 with TRBJ2-1, with D unresolved. Trimming shortened V by 2 bases and J by 0 bases, and 8 bases separated the two germline ends. This CDR3 contains 15 residues. Germline V gene lookup returns CDR1 SGHTA and CDR2 FQGTGA. CDR3 protein: CASSLGPASYNEQFF. In nucleotides, the CDR3 is TGTGCCAGCAGCTTAGGGCCAGCCTCCTACAATGAGCAGTTCTTC.

The chain is built from TRBV15 and TRBJ1-3; D call uncertain. Trimming cost V 0 bases and J 4 bases, with 10 bases left between them. Germline V gene data show CDR1 as LNHNV and CDR2 as YYDKDF (reference sequence). The CDR3 is made up of 15 amino acids. In DNA form, the CDR3 reads TGTGCCACCAGCAGAGACCCAGTCACAGGAAACACCATATATTTT. This codes for CATSRDPVTGNTIYF.